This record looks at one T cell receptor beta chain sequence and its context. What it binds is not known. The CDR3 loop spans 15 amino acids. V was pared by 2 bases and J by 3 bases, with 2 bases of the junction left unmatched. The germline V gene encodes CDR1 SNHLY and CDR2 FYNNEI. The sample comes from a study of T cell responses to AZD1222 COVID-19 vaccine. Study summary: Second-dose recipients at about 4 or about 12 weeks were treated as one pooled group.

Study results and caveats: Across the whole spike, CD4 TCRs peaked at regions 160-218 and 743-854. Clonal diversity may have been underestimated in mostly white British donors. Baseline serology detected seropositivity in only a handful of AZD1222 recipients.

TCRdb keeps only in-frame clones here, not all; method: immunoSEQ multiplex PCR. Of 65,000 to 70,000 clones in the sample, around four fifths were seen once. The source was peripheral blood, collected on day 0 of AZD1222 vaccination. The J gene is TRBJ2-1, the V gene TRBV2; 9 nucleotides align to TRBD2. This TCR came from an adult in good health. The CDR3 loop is CASSEWRGGYNEQFF. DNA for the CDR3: TGTGCCAGCAGTGAATGGCGGGGGGGCTACAATGAGCAGTTCTTC. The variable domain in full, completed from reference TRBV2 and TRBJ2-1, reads EPEVTQTPSHQVTQMGQEVILRCVPISNHLYFYWYRQILGQKVEFLVSFYNNEISEKSEIFDDQFSVERPDGSNFTLKIRSTKLEDSAMYFCASSEWRGGYNEQFFGPGTRLTVL.